These T cell receptor beta chains were read from a single sample in a study of shared T cell receptors in the human thymus. Data came from immunoSEQ multiplex PCR; TCRdb stores just in-frame clones and leaves some out. The repertoire includes about 710,000 clones, around 87% of them detected once, and over 0.008% sits in the top ten. This sample was shared with a second study, whose subject was human thymus T cells.

Specimen: thymocytes. These receptors were taken from a boy younger than two with a congenital heart defect. Both conserved end residues are part of each CDR3. The D gene is left open where the match is weak. Clone sizes are given selectively: once, few, many, or a class where the clone is expanded.

clone_size,d_call,v_call,j_call,cdr3_aa,cdr3_nt
NA,NA,TRBV30,TRBJ1-1,CAWTVLGEAFF,TGTGCCTGGACGGTTCTCGGGGAAGCTTTCTTT
NA,TRBD2,TRBV7-2,TRBJ2-3,CASSLLRRGLEADTQYF,TGTGCCAGCAGCTTATTGAGGCGAGGACTAGAGGCAGATACGCAGTATTTT
NA,NA,TRBV7-7,TRBJ2-5,CASSLEDSTKETQYF,TGTGCTAGCAGCTTAGAAGACAGCACTAAAGAGACCCAGTACTTC
NA,NA,TRBV4-1,TRBJ1-1,CASSQDWMAEEGGLRVWAFF,TGCGCCAGCAGCCAAGATTGGATGGCTGAGGAGGGAGGACTCCGGGTCTGGGCTTTCTTT
once,TRBD2,TRBV9,TRBJ2-1,CASSVDSGSSYNEQFF,TGTGCCAGCAGCGTGGATAGCGGGAGCTCCTACAATGAGCAGTTCTTC
NA,TRBD2,TRBV7-8,TRBJ2-3,CASSLVAGGWGTDTQYF,TGTGCCAGCAGCTTGGTAGCGGGGGGTTGGGGCACAGATACGCAGTATTTT
NA,NA,TRBV4-1,TRBJ1-2,CASSQDSSWPLNANYGYTF,TGCGCCAGCAGCCAAGATAGCTCGTGGCCATTAAACGCTAACTATGGCTACACCTTC
NA,TRBD2,TRBV28,TRBJ2-3,CASSTALAGGEDTQYF,TGTGCCAGCAGTACCGCCCTAGCGGGAGGTGAAGATACGCAGTATTTT
NA,NA,TRBV25-1,TRBJ2-1,CASSARDSPYNEQFF,TGTGCCAGCAGTGCCCGGGACTCCCCCTACAATGAGCAGTTCTTC
NA,NA,TRBV28,TRBJ2-7,CASSPVEWSSYEQYF,TGTGCCAGCAGTCCGGTGGAGTGGAGCTCCTACGAGCAGTACTTC
few,TRBD1,TRBV6-1,TRBJ1-3,CASRGDRVAGNTIYF,TGTGCCAGCAGAGGGGACAGGGTAGCTGGAAACACCATATATTTT
NA,TRBD2,TRBV28,TRBJ2-7,CASSPRTSGPHYEQYF,TGTGCCAGCAGTCCGCGGACTAGCGGGCCCCACTACGAGCAGTACTTC
NA,TRBD2,TRBV2,TRBJ2-1,CASSERLAGGPSSYNEQFF,TGTGCCAGCAGTGAACGACTAGCGGGAGGGCCCTCGTCCTACAATGAGCAGTTCTTC
NA,TRBD2,TRBV25-1,TRBJ2-1,CASSVSSGRAGSNEQFF,TGTGCCAGCAGTGTTTCTAGCGGGAGGGCCGGTAGCAATGAGCAGTTCTTC
NA,NA,TRBV7-9,TRBJ1-6,CASSLEQDGSPLHF,TGTGCCAGCAGCTTAGAACAGGACGGCTCACCCCTCCACTTT
NA,TRBD1,TRBV28,TRBJ1-6,CASSLLGTGIAARDSPLHF,TGTGCCAGCAGTTTATTAGGGACAGGGATCGCAGCTCGGGATTCACCCCTCCACTTT
once,TRBD1,TRBV7-6,TRBJ2-7,CASSRKRGTGLLYEQYF,TGTGCCAGCAGCCGAAAACGCGGGACAGGGTTGTTGTACGAGCAGTACTTC
NA,NA,TRBV4-3,TRBJ2-3,CASSPRQGTDTQYF,TGCGCCAGCAGCCCAAGACAGGGCACAGATACGCAGTATTTT
NA,NA,TRBV11-2,TRBJ2-7,CASSFWLGSMRSSTEQYF,TGTGCCAGCAGCTTTTGGTTAGGCAGTATGAGGTCCAGCACCGAGCAGTACTTC
NA,NA,TRBV5-6,TRBJ1-1,CASSLGDIPEAFF,TGTGCCAGCAGCTTGGGAGACATCCCTGAAGCTTTCTTT
NA,NA,TRBV9,TRBJ2-5,CASSVRGGAGYMSKETQYF,TGTGCCAGCAGCGTAAGAGGGGGGGCAGGATATATGAGTAAAGAGACCCAGTACTTC
few,NA,TRBV27,TRBJ1-2,CASSFSQDYGYTF,TGTGCCAGCAGTTTCTCCCAGGACTATGGCTACACCTTC
NA,NA,TRBV9,TRBJ1-3,CASSVALAGNTIYF,TGTGCCAGCAGCGTAGCACTAGCTGGAAACACCATATATTTT
few,NA,TRBV14,TRBJ1-4,CASSQGTVPNEKLFF,TGTGCCAGCAGCCAAGGGACAGTTCCTAATGAAAAACTGTTTTTT
NA,NA,TRBV6-5,TRBJ1-1,CASSAGGPNTEAFF,TGTGCCAGCAGTGCGGGGGGTCCGAACACTGAAGCTTTCTTT
NA,TRBD2,TRBV6-1,TRBJ2-3,CASSERLAGYTDTQYF,TGTGCCAGCAGTGAACGCCTAGCGGGCTACACAGATACGCAGTATTTT
NA,NA,TRBV4-3,TRBJ2-3,CASSQDRTGQEADTQYF,TGCGCCAGCAGCCAAGACCGGACTGGTCAGGAGGCAGATACGCAGTATTTT
once,NA,TRBV21-1,TRBJ2-3,CASSIRPGGGDTQYF,TGTGCCAGCAGCATACGCCCGGGGGGAGGGGATACGCAGTATTTT
NA,NA,TRBV27,TRBJ2-3,CASSYWRGTDTQYF,TGTGCCAGCAGTTATTGGCGGGGAACAGATACGCAGTATTTT
NA,NA,TRBV19,TRBJ1-1,CASSWGLGTEAFF,TGTGCCAGTAGTTGGGGGCTTGGGACTGAAGCTTTCTTT
NA,NA,TRBV27,TRBJ1-5,CASSQGFRNQPQHF,TGTGCCAGCAGCCAGGGGTTTCGCAATCAGCCCCAGCATTTT
NA,TRBD1,TRBV11-2,TRBJ2-3,CASSLDGTETDTQYF,TGTGCCAGCAGCTTAGATGGGACAGAGACAGATACGCAGTATTTT
NA,NA,TRBV14,TRBJ1-1,CASSQDPAKGMNTEAFF,TGTGCCAGCAGCCAAGATCCAGCCAAGGGGATGAACACTGAAGCTTTCTTT
NA,TRBD1,TRBV5-1,TRBJ1-2,CASSLAAKGQGPNYGYTF,TGCGCCAGCAGCTTGGCCGCTAAAGGACAGGGACCTAACTATGGCTACACCTTC
once,TRBD1,TRBV4-2,TRBJ1-3,CASRPGTGEDTIYF,TGTGCCAGCAGACCCGGGACAGGGGAGGACACCATATATTTT
NA,TRBD1,TRBV19,TRBJ1-5,CASSRAGDRVNQPQHF,TGTGCCAGTTCCCGGGCAGGGGACAGGGTTAATCAGCCCCAGCATTTT
NA,TRBD1,TRBV29-1,TRBJ2-5,CSETRTGGEETQYF,TGCAGCGAAACCCGGACAGGAGGCGAGGAGACCCAGTACTTC
NA,NA,TRBV7-9,TRBJ1-1,CASSLRGDTEAFF,TGTGCCAGCAGCTTACGGGGGGACACTGAAGCTTTCTTT
NA,TRBD1,TRBV4-3,TRBJ2-6,CASSQVGVSGQEFSGANVLTF,TGCGCCAGCAGCCAAGTGGGAGTATCGGGACAGGAATTCTCTGGGGCCAACGTCCTGACTTTC
NA,NA,TRBV5-6,TRBJ1-2,CASSYAEGGADPYGYTF,TGTGCCAGCAGCTATGCGGAGGGGGGGGCTGACCCCTATGGCTACACCTTC
NA,TRBD1,TRBV5-8,TRBJ1-5,CASSLKTGGNHQPQHF,TGTGCCAGCAGCTTAAAGACAGGGGGAAATCATCAGCCCCAGCATTTT
NA,NA,TRBV5-6,TRBJ1-3,CASSLSTRYRTGAGNTIYF,TGTGCCAGCAGCTTGAGCACAAGGTACCGGACTGGGGCTGGAAACACCATATATTTT
NA,TRBD1,TRBV6-1,TRBJ2-1,CASSAGQGPTRSSYNEQFF,TGTGCCAGCAGTGCGGGACAGGGCCCGACAAGAAGCTCCTACAATGAGCAGTTCTTC
NA,TRBD1,TRBV7-9,TRBJ2-1,CASSSRDRDNEQFF,TGTGCCAGCAGCTCCCGGGACAGGGACAATGAGCAGTTCTTC
NA,NA,TRBV28,TRBJ1-5,CASSSPQPGDEPQHF,TGTGCCAGCAGTTCTCCCCAACCGGGGGATGAGCCCCAGCATTTT
NA,NA,TRBV7-2,TRBJ1-2,CASSSAGGGWGYTF,TGTGCCAGCAGCTCAGCGGGAGGCGGGTGGGGCTACACCTTC
NA,TRBD1,TRBV2,TRBJ1-5,CASSEADRGFIQPQHF,TGTGCCAGCAGTGAAGCGGACAGGGGCTTTATTCAGCCCCAGCATTTT
NA,NA,TRBV19,TRBJ1-1,CASRQYFHTEAFF,TGTGCCAGTAGGCAGTATTTCCACACTGAAGCTTTCTTT
NA,TRBD2,TRBV28,TRBJ2-7,CASSPTSGRVYEQYF,TGTGCCAGCAGCCCTACTAGCGGGAGGGTTTACGAGCAGTACTTC
NA,TRBD2,TRBV12-5,TRBJ2-1,CASGLVVRRTSGSFGLYNEQFF,TGTGCTAGTGGTTTGGTAGTAAGGAGGACTAGCGGGAGCTTCGGTCTGTACAATGAGCAGTTCTTC
NA,NA,TRBV5-1,TRBJ2-3,CASSLCGRTDTQYF,TGCGCCAGCAGCTTGTGTGGGCGCACAGATACGCAGTATTTT
few,NA,TRBV10-3,TRBJ1-1,CAISDPYTEAFF,TGTGCCATCAGTGACCCGTACACTGAAGCTTTCTTT
NA,NA,TRBV6-5,TRBJ2-2,CASRQAPWGELFF,TGTGCCAGCAGGCAGGCCCCCTGGGGGGAGCTGTTTTTT
once,TRBD1,TRBV5-6,TRBJ1-5,CASSKQGHQPQHF,TGTGCCAGCAGCAAACAGGGGCATCAGCCCCAGCATTTT
NA,TRBD1,TRBV15,TRBJ1-1,CATSSKQGVGFEAFF,TGTGCCACCAGCAGCAAACAGGGGGTAGGATTTGAAGCTTTCTTT
NA,TRBD2,TRBV4-1,TRBJ2-3,CASSHRWGAGGPGDTQYF,TGCGCCAGCAGCCACCGGTGGGGAGCGGGAGGGCCAGGAGATACGCAGTATTTT
NA,TRBD1,TRBV6-5,TRBJ1-5,CASRPQGAGNQPQHF,TGTGCCAGCAGACCACAGGGGGCAGGCAATCAGCCCCAGCATTTT
NA,NA,TRBV28,TRBJ2-1,CASSLRTLPLNEQFF,TGTGCCAGCAGTTTAAGGACTCTACCCCTTAATGAGCAGTTCTTC
few,NA,TRBV6-6,TRBJ1-5,CASSPGGGGNQPQHF,TGTGCCAGCTCCCCGGGGGGAGGGGGCAATCAGCCCCAGCATTTT